This section outlines one TCR beta chain sequence together with its context. Its antigen is not identified. The assay used was immunoSEQ (version v3.0), run at survey level. TCRdb's table, derived via immunoSEQ multiplex PCR, lists solely in-frame clones and lacks some. Of 15,000 to 20,000 clones in the sample, 79% were seen once. Trimming removed 6 bases from V and 5 bases from J; junction bases left unmatched: 4. Germline CDR1 ENHRY, CDR2 SYGVKD. This CDR3 region has 12 residues. These data belong to a study of long-term antiretroviral therapy in people with HIV. About the research overall: Collection of the earliest samples took place about a decade ahead of the 2015 immediate-ART recommendation. Study-level findings and limits: The clones with expansion before ART were dominant in the repertoire at all time points.

This chain joins TRBV10-3 and TRBJ2-7; 7 nucleotides match TRBD2. Sequencing was performed on unsorted PBMCs, taken at the start of antiretroviral therapy. The receptor comes from a man under 40 with HIV. CDR3 residues: CAIRTRGDEQYF. The DNA of the CDR3 is TGTGCCATCAGGACCCGGGGGGACGAGCAGTACTTC.